This T cell receptor (beta chain) stems from a study of naive CD8 T cells in extremely preterm neonates. There are 14 residues in the CDR3. V was shortened by 2 bases and J by 0 bases, with 8 bases between the two germline ends. The germline gives CDR1 SGHRS, CDR2 YFSETQ. Whole-study results and caveats: Preterm neonate repertoires were significantly less rich by iChao1 than others. Relative to older groups, preterm infants had shorter, less trimmed CDR3s with fewer N additions.

Only in-frame clones appear in the TCRdb table, and some are missing; sequencing was by immunoSEQ multiplex PCR. The sample consists of 20,000 to 30,000 clones, approximately 90% of them appearing once. With respect to this clone: What it recognizes is unknown.

Extremely preterm births at roughly 23-27 weeks of gestation supplied the samples. The V call is TRBV5-1, the J call TRBJ2-5; D is uncertain. The sequencing sample was made of naive CD8+ T cells from cord blood. This clonotype originated in a boy who was born preterm. The CDR3 loop is CASSLSSHQETQYF. As DNA, the CDR3 is TGCGCCAGCAGCTTAAGTTCCCACCAAGAGACCCAGTACTTC.